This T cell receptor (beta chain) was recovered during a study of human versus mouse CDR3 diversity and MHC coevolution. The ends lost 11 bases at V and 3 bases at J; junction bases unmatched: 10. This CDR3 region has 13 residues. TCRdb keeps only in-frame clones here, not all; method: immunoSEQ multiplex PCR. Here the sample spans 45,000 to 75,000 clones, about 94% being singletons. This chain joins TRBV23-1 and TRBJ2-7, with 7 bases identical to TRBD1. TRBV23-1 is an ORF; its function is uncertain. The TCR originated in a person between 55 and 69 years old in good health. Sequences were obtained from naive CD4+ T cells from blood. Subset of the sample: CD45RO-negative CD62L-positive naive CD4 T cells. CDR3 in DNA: TGCGCCGGATTCCCCGGGACAGACTACGAGCAGTACTTC. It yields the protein CAGFPGTDYEQYF.